The entry that follows covers one T cell receptor beta chain sequence. What it recognizes is unknown. A read error is possible here, since a much larger clone lies one base away. This sample was included in a study of molecular identifiers for immune sequencing clone quantification. Study results and limitations: In naive cells, clones above 20 RNA copies held under 1% of molecules, whereas in effector cells they held over 98%.

MiXCR, run by TCRdb on the PCR reads, gives a single entry per CDR3 protein. Of 490,000 or so distinct CDR3 sequences listed, about a fifth are singletons. The CDR3 sequence is 15 residues long. Germline V gives CDR1 SQVTM, CDR2 ANQGSEA. The trim removed 4 bases at V and 5 bases at J, leaving 13 bases unmatched. Sequencing was done on a sample of naive CD8+ T cells from blood, with Jurkat cell RNA spiked in. The sample's subset: FACS-sorted CD8+CD4-CCR7+CD45RA+ naive T cells. The J gene is TRBJ2-5, the V gene TRBV29-1, with 7 bases that match TRBD2. The receptor was derived from a human donor in good health. Some libraries in this study had Jurkat cell RNA spiked in. The CDR3 nucleotides are TGCAGCGTTGCCGGGGCTAGCGGCCTAAGTGAGACCCAGTACTTC. This encodes CSVAGASGLSETQYF.